This entry lists 17 T cell receptor beta chains sequenced from one sample in a study of blood T cell repertoires in COVID-19. Here immunoSEQ multiplex PCR was the method, and the copy in TCRdb shows in-frame clones only, minus some. The sample contains 200,000 to 300,000 clones, more than 75% of which appear only once. Sample: peripheral blood. The receptors stem from a woman aged 40-49 years who had recovered from COVID-19.

Only one count was recorded for this clone. V gene TRBV6-5 combines with J gene TRBJ1-1, with D maybe TRBD1 (6 bases). This CDR3 has 15 amino acids. The V end lost 5 bases, the J end lost 5 bases, and 18 bases lay between the germline ends. The germline CDR1 and CDR2 sequences are MNHEY and SVGAGI. Written as DNA, the CDR3 is TGTGCCAGCAGTCCACCGGGGGGGCGCGGGACTGAAGCTTTCTTT. This encodes CASSPPGGRGTEAFF.

V usage is TRBV10-3 and J usage is TRBJ2-1, with 11 bases that match TRBD1. The CDR3 covers 14 residues. The V gene end was trimmed by 6 bases and the J gene end by 4 bases; junction bases not matched to a gene: 2. Germline CDR1 is ENHRY and CDR2 is SYGVKD. CDR3 bases: TGTGCCATCAGGGGACAGGGGGAGTACAATGAGCAGTTCTTC. Encoded protein: CAIRGQGEYNEQFF.

The chain employs TRBV5-1 and TRBJ2-7; 7 bases are shared with TRBD2. The CDR3 covers 15 residues. Trimming cost V 0 bases and J 2 bases; bases outside gene matches: 5. Germline CDR1 is SGHRS and CDR2 is YFSETQ. The CDR3 sequence is CASSLGAGVPYEQYF. The CDR3 region has the DNA TGCGCCAGCAGCTTGGGGGCGGGGGTGCCCTACGAGCAGTACTTC. Filled out from reference TRBV5-1 and TRBJ2-7, the complete variable domain reads KAGVTQTPRYLIKTRGQQVTLSCSPISGHRSVSWYQQTPGQGLQFLFEYFSETQRNKGNFPGRFSGRQFSNSRSEMNVSTLELGDSALYLCASSLGAGVPYEQYFGPGTRLTVT.

The CDR3 region has the DNA TGTGCCAGCAGCCCCAGGAATGAGCAGTTCTTC. Residues: CASSPRNEQFF. The chain joins TRBV7-2 to TRBJ2-1; no reliable D call. Germline V gene data show CDR1 as SGHTA and CDR2 as FQGNSA. Deletions cut 5 bases from V and 7 bases from J, with 6 bases between. The CDR3 consists of 11 residues. Drawing the rest from reference TRBV7-2 and TRBJ2-1, the complete variable domain is GAGVSQSPSNKVTEKGKDVELRCDPISGHTALYWYRQSLGQGLEFLIYFQGNSAPDKSGLPSDRFSAERTGGSVSTLTIQRTQQEDSAVYLCASSPRNEQFFGPGTRLTVL.

The chain has TRBV3-1 (or the pseudogene TRBV3-2) and TRBJ2-7; D uncertain. The V and J ends lost 4 bases and 3 bases respectively, with 13 bases between them. CDR3 length: 14 residues. Germline V gene sequence: CDR1 LGHDT, CDR2 YNNKEL (reference sequence). The CDR3 DNA reads TGTGCCAGCAGCCCCACCCGTAGCAGCTACGAGCAGTACTTC. Its protein is CASSPTRSSYEQYF.

J is TRBJ2-3 and V is TRBV7-2; maybe TRBD2 (6 bases). The CDR3 has 16 residues. The ends were cut back, 4 bases at V and 1 base at J, with 15 bases in the middle. Germline assignment: CDR1 SGHTA and CDR2 FQGNSA. This CDR3 is CASSWDFFVGTDTQYF. CDR3 coding DNA: TGTGCCAGCAGCTGGGACTTCTTTGTGGGCACAGATACGCAGTATTTT.

J is TRBJ2-5 and V is TRBV4-3; D might be TRBD2 (6 bases). The V end was cut by 2 bases, the J end by 7 bases, with 14 bases between. The CDR3 loop spans 14 amino acids. The germline gives CDR1 LGHNA, CDR2 YSLEER. CDR3 protein: CASSQTPGLGTQYF. CDR3 in DNA: TGCGCCAGCAGCCAAACCCCGGGACTTGGGACCCAGTACTTC.

CDR3: CAISESGTGSYGYTF. The CDR3 coding sequence is TGTGCCATCAGTGAGTCGGGGACAGGGAGCTATGGCTACACCTTC. The chain couples TRBV10-3 to TRBJ1-2; 9 positions agree with TRBD1. Germline V CDR1 and CDR2: ENHRY, SYGVKD. This CDR3 is built from 15 residues. J was trimmed by 4 bases and V by 0 bases; bases with no gene match: 3.

The V and J genes are TRBV5-4 and TRBJ2-1; 7 bases are a match to TRBD2. The V gene's germline CDR1 is SGHNT and CDR2 YYREEE (reference sequence). This CDR3 is built from 16 residues. V shed 2 bases and J 3 bases; nucleotides not matched to a gene: 8. This CDR3 is CASSFSGLAGYNEQFF. CDR3 coding DNA: TGTGCCAGCAGCTTCTCAGGTTTAGCGGGCTACAATGAGCAGTTCTTC.

The CDR3 DNA is TGTGCCAGTAGTTTGGGACAGGTGAACACTGAAGCTTTCTTT. This translates into CASSLGQVNTEAFF. V and J are TRBV19 and TRBJ1-1, with 8 bases aligning to TRBD1. Germline assignment: CDR1 LNHDA and CDR2 SQIVND (reference sequence). The J segment lost 0 bases and the V segment lost 5 bases, leaving 2 bases of the junction unmatched. CDR3 length: 14 amino acids.

This clone was seen more than once but under ten times. J is TRBJ2-5 and V is TRBV6-2 or TRBV6-3, with D maybe TRBD1 (5 bases). CDR3 length: 14 residues. Looked up from germline, CDR1 is MNHEY and CDR2 is SVGEGT. V lost 5 bases, J lost 5 bases, and 15 bases lay in between. Written as DNA, the CDR3 is TGTGCCAGCAGTCGCGGACCACCAGGGGAGACCCAGTACTTC. It yields the protein CASSRGPPGETQYF.

This clone came up a few times. The chain uses TRBV12-3 or TRBV12-4 and TRBJ2-7, with a possible D match to TRBD2 (6 bases). The ends were cut back, 3 bases at V and 4 bases at J, with 10 bases in the middle. The CDR3 extends over 13 amino acids. The CDR3 coding sequence is TGTGCCAGCAGTTTCGGGGGAGCGTACGAGCAGTACTTC. This gives the protein CASSFGGAYEQYF.

The V and J genes are TRBV12-3 or TRBV12-4 and TRBJ2-3; tentative D call: TRBD2 (5 bases). The CDR3 has 10 amino acids. V lost 10 bases and J lost 10, with 12 bases in between. CDR3 coding DNA: TGTGCCACCCCCCCCGGGGCGCAGTATTTT. Amino acids: CATPPGAQYF.

On this clone: Different DNA sequences within this sample yield the same CDR3. The chain employs TRBV30 and TRBJ2-7, with a possible D match to TRBD1 (6 bases). V was trimmed by 1 base and J by 2 bases, leaving 6 bases between them. The CDR3 has 12 residues. Germline V gives CDR1 GTSNPN, CDR2 SVGIG (reference sequence). DNA of the CDR3: TGTGCCTGGAGTGGGGGGCCCTACGAGCAGTACTTC. Its protein is CAWSGGPYEQYF.

The rearrangement joins TRBV3-1 (or the pseudogene TRBV3-2) to TRBJ2-1, with a tentative D call TRBD1 (6 bases). The CDR3 contains 14 residues. Germline V gene lookup returns CDR1 LGHDT and CDR2 YNNKEL (reference sequence). V lost 3 bases, J lost 8 bases, and 14 bases lay in between. CDR3 sequence reads: CASSQGHRGYEQFF. CDR3 bases: TGTGCCAGCAGCCAGGGACACCGCGGGTATGAGCAGTTCTTC.

This clone was recorded once. The CDR3 sequence: CASSVVGLATYNEQFF. The CDR3 nucleotides read TGTGCCAGCAGCGTAGTGGGACTAGCGACCTACAATGAGCAGTTCTTC. V gene TRBV9 combines with J gene TRBJ2-1; the match to TRBD2 covers 10 bases. V shed 0 bases, J shed 2 bases, and the junction held 2 bases outside the gene matches. The CDR3 is made up of 16 amino acids. Germline-derived CDR1 and CDR2 are SGDLS and YYNGEE.

The gene calls are TRBV21-1 and TRBJ2-2; TRBD1 was called by the table and not checked on the DNA. TRBV21-1 is a listed pseudogene. The length of the CDR3 is 14 residues. The CDR3 nucleotides are TGTGCCAGCATGGGGGCAGCGAACACCGGGGAGCTGTTTTTT. Translating it yields CASMGAANTGELFF.